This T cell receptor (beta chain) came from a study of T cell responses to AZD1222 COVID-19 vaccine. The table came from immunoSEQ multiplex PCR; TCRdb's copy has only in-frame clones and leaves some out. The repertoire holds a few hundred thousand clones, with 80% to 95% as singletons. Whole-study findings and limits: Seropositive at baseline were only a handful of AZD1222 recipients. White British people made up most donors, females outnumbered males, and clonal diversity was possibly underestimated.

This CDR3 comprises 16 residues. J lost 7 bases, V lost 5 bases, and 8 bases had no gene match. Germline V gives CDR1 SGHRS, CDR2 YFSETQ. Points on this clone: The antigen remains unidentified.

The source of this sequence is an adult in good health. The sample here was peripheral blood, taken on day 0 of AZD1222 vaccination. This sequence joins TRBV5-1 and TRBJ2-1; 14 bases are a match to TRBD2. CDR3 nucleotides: TGCGCCAGCAGATTAGGGACTAGCGGGAGTGGGAATGAGCAGTTCTTC. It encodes CASRLGTSGSGNEQFF.